This T cell receptor (beta chain) was captured in a study of a mutant IDH1 vaccine in newly diagnosed glioma. Study-level findings and limits: Most patients, 90% to 95%, showed vaccine-induced immune responses.

This sample's time point: week 5, during vaccination. Each dose of the vaccine consisted of 300 ug of mutant IDH1 20-mer peptide, with topical imiquimod. The table came from immunoSEQ multiplex PCR; TCRdb's copy has only in-frame clones and leaves some out. The data contain approximately 61,000 clones, about 86% of them seen just once; the ten biggest clones take up 7.4%. The germline V gene has CDR1 MNHEY and CDR2 SMNVEV (reference sequence). V was pared by 5 bases and J by 1 base, with 9 bases between. The CDR3 loop spans 13 amino acids. This clone was counted a single time. Its antigen remains unknown.

This chain joins TRBV27 and TRBJ2-7; the D is unclear. The sequenced sample was PBMCs, obtained from a glioma patient whose treatment included an IDH1 peptide vaccine. This TCR came from a woman aged 45 to 65 with glioma. CDR3 sequence: CASSLKLSYEQYF. The CDR3 nucleotides read TGTGCCAGCAGTCTCAAACTATCCTACGAGCAGTACTTC.